The 26 T cell receptor beta chains presented below share a single source sample, sequenced in a study of T cells in severe cutaneous drug reactions. Bulk and single-cell libraries used iRepertoire multiplex PCR with TCR subtype-specific primers. TCRdb re-called the multiplex PCR reads; one entry per CDR3 protein, DNA not given. The repertoire shows over 20,000 distinct CDR3 sequences; the top ten hold 7.5%. The patients sequenced had a carbamazepine-induced Stevens-Johnson syndrome or toxic epidermal necrolysis reaction. The sequencing sample was made of PBMCs. The receptors derive from a human donor with toxic epidermal necrolysis, a severe cutaneous drug reaction.

The CDR3 sequence is CASSSRGGTVNTEAFF. This chain links TRBV5-1 with TRBJ1-1; TCRdb calls TRBD1, which cannot be checked without DNA. Germline CDR1 and CDR2: SGHRS and YFSETQ. This CDR3 comprises 16 residues.

This clonotype ranks as medium-sized in terms of frequency. V usage is TRBV6-1 and J usage is TRBJ2-1; TCRdb picks TRBD1, but there is no DNA to check that call. The CDR3 runs to 15 residues. Germline CDR1 MNHNS, CDR2 SASEGT. This CDR3 reads CASSPRGPLIWEQFF.

The chain recombines TRBV19 with TRBJ2-1; TCRdb proposes TRBD1, but this gene call is untestable without DNA. The CDR3 totals 15 residues. CDR1 LNHDA and CDR2 SQIVND come from the germline V gene (reference sequence). CDR3 sequence reads: CASTQRGEDYNEQFF.

The V call is TRBV27, the J call TRBJ2-5; TCRdb picks TRBD2, but there is no DNA to check that call. The CDR3 spans 15 residues. Germline V gives CDR1 MNHEY, CDR2 SMNVEV (reference sequence). CDR3: CASSSRAGGGETQYF.

The chain recombines TRBV28 with TRBJ1-5; TCRdb reports TRBD1, a call that lacks DNA to check it against. The CDR3 is made up of 14 amino acids. The germline V gene encodes CDR1 MDHEN and CDR2 SYDVKM. The CDR3 loop is CASSVLDRVAPQHF.

By frequency, this clonotype is medium-sized. V gene TRBV30 combines with J gene TRBJ2-7; TCRdb's D gene call, TRBD2, goes unchecked for lack of DNA. There are 13 residues in the CDR3. Per germline, CDR1 GTSNPN and CDR2 SVGIG (reference sequence). CDR3 sequence reads: CAWSVRGDYEQYF.

The chain combines TRBV20-1 with TRBJ1-3. Germline values: CDR1 DFQATT, CDR2 SNEGSKA (reference sequence). The CDR3 covers 13 residues. The CDR3 loop is CSALADSGNTIYF.

The chain uses TRBV2 and TRBJ1-4; the TCRdb D gene call, TRBD1, has no DNA to confirm it. Germline V gene data show CDR1 as SNHLY and CDR2 as FYNNEI. The CDR3 runs to 13 residues. CDR3 sequence: CASRGITGEKLFF.

The rearrangement uses TRBV7-3 and TRBJ2-6; TCRdb calls TRBD2, which cannot be checked without DNA. From germline, CDR1 is SGHTA and CDR2 FQGTGA. The CDR3 length is 16 residues. CDR3 region: CASSPRLAAGANVLTF.

The chain joins TRBV20-1 to TRBJ2-7; the D call from TCRdb, TRBD1, cannot be confirmed without DNA. The CDR3 runs 12 residues. The germline CDR1 and CDR2 sequences are DFQATT and SNEGSKA (reference sequence). This chain's CDR3 is CSARDNPGKQYF.

The chain uses TRBV3-1 and TRBJ2-1; TCRdb proposes TRBD1, but this gene call is untestable without DNA. The CDR3 is made up of 14 amino acids. Germline-derived CDR1 and CDR2 are LGHDT and YNNKEL (reference sequence). CDR3 sequence: CASSQDQGGDEQFF.

The chain couples TRBV20-1 to TRBJ2-7; the D gene TCRdb calls, TRBD2, cannot be checked with no DNA. The germline V gene encodes CDR1 DFQATT and CDR2 SNEGSKA (reference sequence). This CDR3 is built from 14 residues. The CDR3 sequence: CSASGLGNFYEQYF.

This sequence joins TRBV19 and TRBJ2-7; no DNA is available, so the TRBD2 call from TCRdb remains unchecked. Per the germline V gene, CDR1 is LNHDA and CDR2 is SQIVND (reference sequence). The CDR3 loop spans 16 amino acids. CDR3 region: CASSITADSLTYEQYF.

Measured by frequency, this clonotype is medium-sized (0.01 to 0.1%). The gene calls are TRBV29-1 and TRBJ2-5; TCRdb returns TRBD2, unconfirmable since there is no DNA. CDR1 and CDR2 from the germline V gene are SQVTM and ANQGSEA. This CDR3 comprises 11 residues. CDR3: CSSGPLETQYF.

V usage is TRBV28 and J usage is TRBJ2-7. Germline lookup yields CDR1 MDHEN and CDR2 SYDVKM. This CDR3 is built from 14 residues. The CDR3: CASSFEHRPYEQYF.

Measured by frequency, this clonotype is medium-sized. CDR3 sequence reads: CASSNGQVPYGYTF. The J gene is TRBJ1-2, the V gene TRBV6-1; TCRdb proposes TRBD1, but this gene call is untestable without DNA. The CDR3 is made up of 14 amino acids. The germline CDR1 and CDR2 sequences are MNHNS and SASEGT.

This clonotype registers medium-sized by frequency. The CDR3 loop reads CASSVLGGPSHNEQFF. V is TRBV2 and J is TRBJ2-1; TCRdb outputs TRBD2, but without DNA this stays unchecked. The germline CDR1 and CDR2 sequences are SNHLY and FYNNEI. This CDR3 is built from 16 residues. Drawing the rest from reference TRBV2 and TRBJ2-1, the complete variable domain is EPEVTQTPSHQVTQMGQEVILRCVPISNHLYFYWYRQILGQKVEFLVSFYNNEISEKSEIFDDQFSVERPDGSNFTLKIRSTKLEDSAMYFCASSVLGGPSHNEQFFGPGTRLTVL.

This chain uses TRBV6-5 with TRBJ2-2; no DNA is available, so the TRBD2 call from TCRdb remains unchecked. The CDR3 covers 14 residues. Germline V CDR1 and CDR2: MNHEY, SVGAGI. CDR3 sequence: CAIATSGTTGELFF.

The J gene is TRBJ2-1, the V gene TRBV27. CDR3 length: 14 amino acids. Per germline, CDR1 MNHEY and CDR2 SMNVEV (reference sequence). The CDR3 sequence is CASYGSSSYNEQFF.

The V gene is TRBV18, the J gene TRBJ2-1; TCRdb calls TRBD1, which cannot be checked without DNA. The CDR3 is made up of 12 amino acids. Germline CDR1 reads KGHSH; CDR2 reads LQKENI. This chain's CDR3 is CASSGAGALQFF. Full variable domain (outside the CDR3, taken from reference TRBV18 and TRBJ2-1): NAGVMQNPRHLVRRRGQEARLRCSPMKGHSHVYWYRQLPEEGLKFMVYLQKENIIDESGMPKERFSAEFPKEGPSILRIQQVVRGDSAAYFCASSGAGALQFFGPGTRLTVL.

This clonotype shows up as medium-sized by frequency. The chain uses TRBV2 and TRBJ1-5; TCRdb reports TRBD1, a call that lacks DNA to check it against. CDR1 and CDR2 (germline): SNHLY, FYNNEI. The CDR3 has 14 amino acids. The CDR3 protein is CASSAGTGNQPQHF. Together with reference TRBV2 and TRBJ1-5, the CDR3 gives the full variable domain: EPEVTQTPSHQVTQMGQEVILRCVPISNHLYFYWYRQILGQKVEFLVSFYNNEISEKSEIFDDQFSVERPDGSNFTLKIRSTKLEDSAMYFCASSAGTGNQPQHFGDGTRLSIL.

The chain is built from TRBV5-6 and TRBJ1-5. Germline loops: CDR1 SGHDT, CDR2 YYEEEE. The CDR3 spans 16 residues. The CDR3 sequence is CASSADGPYSNQPQHF.

The genes are TRBV5-6 and TRBJ2-7; no DNA is available, so the TRBD2 call from TCRdb remains unchecked. The CDR3 length is 14 residues. Looked up from germline, CDR1 is SGHDT and CDR2 is YYEEEE. The CDR3 spells CASSFGTPSYEQYF.

This chain joins TRBV10-3 and TRBJ2-1; TCRdb picks TRBD2, but there is no DNA to check that call. The CDR3 extends over 18 amino acids. In germline, CDR1 is ENHRY, CDR2 SYGVKD. This chain's CDR3 is CATWGTSGTLVSYNEQFF.

The chain has TRBV4-2 and TRBJ2-3; TCRdb lists TRBD2, though no DNA is available to test this call. CDR1 is LGHNA, CDR2 YNFKEQ, per germline. CDR3 length equals 16 residues. Here the CDR3 reads CASSQEGRVAGGPPYF.

This clonotype counts as medium-sized by frequency. CDR3 region: CAWSLGQHRPYGYTF. V and J are TRBV30 and TRBJ1-2; TCRdb returns TRBD1, unconfirmable since there is no DNA. The CDR3 has 15 amino acids. Germline V gene data show CDR1 as GTSNPN and CDR2 as SVGIG (reference sequence).